Below are 32 T cell receptor beta chains sequenced from a single sample in a study of T cell responses to AZD1222 COVID-19 vaccine. TCRdb's table, derived via immunoSEQ multiplex PCR, lists solely in-frame clones and lacks some. The data show under 150,000 clones, approximately 90% seen once. The sample was peripheral blood, taken on day 0 of AZD1222 vaccination. Receptor source: an adult in good health.

V gene TRBV14 combines with J gene TRBJ2-1, with D perhaps assigned TRBD1 or TRBD2 (6 bases each). V lost 1 base to trimming and J lost 4 bases, with 14 bases between them. Germline V gene sequence: CDR1 SGHDN, CDR2 FVKESK. There are 16 residues in the CDR3. CDR3 amino acids: CASSQGPGARYNEQFF. In nucleotides, the CDR3 is TGTGCCAGCAGCCAAGGCCCGGGGGCGCGGTACAATGAGCAGTTCTTC.

V gene TRBV19 combines with J gene TRBJ2-6; D remains unclear. In germline, CDR1 is LNHDA, CDR2 SQIVND (reference sequence). The CDR3 has 15 residues. V shed 6 bases and J shed 0 bases, with 9 bases lying between them. The CDR3 region is CASSPRLSGANVLTF. The CDR3 DNA sequence: TGTGCCAGTAGCCCCAGACTCTCTGGGGCCAACGTCCTGACTTTC.

The rearrangement uses TRBV30 and TRBJ2-7; 9 nucleotides line up with TRBD1. Trimming at V came to 8 bases and at J to 1 base, leaving 3 bases not matched to a gene. The CDR3 loop spans 12 amino acids. Germline loops: CDR1 GTSNPN, CDR2 SVGIG (reference sequence). The CDR3 here is CAHGQGSYEQYF. CDR3 in DNA: TGTGCCCACGGACAGGGGTCCTACGAGCAGTACTTC.

The V and J genes are TRBV7-2 and TRBJ2-1; a possible D gene is TRBD2 (6 bases). Germline V gives CDR1 SGHTA, CDR2 FQGNSA. The CDR3 length is 15 residues. Trimming took 5 bases from V and 2 from J, leaving 13 bases between them. The CDR3 coding sequence is TGTGCCAGCAGCCCCAGCGGGCGCACCTACAATGAGCAGTTCTTC. Encoded protein: CASSPSGRTYNEQFF.

The V gene is TRBV30, the J gene TRBJ1-1; D is undetermined. V lost 8 bases and J 4 bases, leaving 11 bases between the germline ends. This CDR3 is 11 amino acids long. Germline V CDR1 and CDR2: GTSNPN, SVGIG (reference sequence). The CDR3 DNA is TGTGCCCGGACGGAATTCACTGAAGCTTTCTTT. Translating it yields CARTEFTEAFF.

This rearrangement joins TRBV28 to TRBJ2-2, with D tentatively TRBD2 (6 bases). Trimming stripped 3 bases from V and 6 bases from J, with 14 bases between. This CDR3 has 15 amino acids. The V gene's germline CDR1 is MDHEN and CDR2 SYDVKM. The CDR3 sequence: CASSFGGVSAGELFF. CDR3 bases: TGTGCCAGCAGTTTCGGGGGAGTATCGGCCGGGGAGCTGTTTTTT. The full variable domain, in which reference TRBV28 and TRBJ2-2 provide the parts outside the CDR3, is DVKVTQSSRYLVKRTGEKVFLECVQDMDHENMFWYRQDPGLGLRLIYFSYDVKMKEKGDIPEGYSVSREKKERFSLILESASTNQTSMYLCASSFGGVSAGELFFGEGSRLTVL.

The chain has TRBV28 and TRBJ2-5, with D maybe TRBD1 (6 bases). Trimming pared 5 bases from V and 0 bases from J, leaving 13 bases between. Germline CDR1 reads MDHEN; CDR2 reads SYDVKM. The CDR3 totals 15 residues. CDR3 sequence reads: CASSHPRDNQETQYF. The CDR3 bases are TGTGCCAGCAGTCACCCTAGGGACAACCAAGAGACCCAGTACTTC.

This chain links TRBV28 with TRBJ2-1; 12 bases map to TRBD1. V lost 7 bases, J lost 8 bases, and 12 bases stayed unmatched. CDR1 is MDHEN and CDR2 is SYDVKM in the germline V gene. The length of the CDR3 is 16 residues. The CDR3 reads CASNREGQGASDEQFF. DNA of the CDR3: TGTGCCAGCAACCGGGAGGGACAGGGGGCGTCGGATGAGCAGTTCTTC.

J is TRBJ1-2 and V is TRBV4-1; D is undetermined. Per the germline V gene, CDR1 is MGHRA and CDR2 is YSYEKL. This CDR3 is 13 amino acids long. V lost 6 bases, J lost 1 base, and 9 bases lay in between. The CDR3 reads CASRGWDNYGYTF. CDR3 nucleotides: TGCGCCAGCAGGGGGTGGGATAACTATGGCTACACCTTC.

The chain links TRBV27 to TRBJ1-1, with D unresolved. Trimming shortened V by 10 bases and J by 3 bases, and 15 bases separated the two germline ends. Germline lookup yields CDR1 MNHEY and CDR2 SMNVEV (reference sequence). The CDR3 spans 13 residues. The CDR3 is CATRSWVDTEAFF. The CDR3 coding sequence is TGTGCCACCAGATCATGGGTGGACACTGAAGCTTTCTTT.

CDR3 residues: CATSRDPGATQPQHF. CDR3 DNA sequence: TGTGCCACCAGCAGAGATCCGGGGGCGACTCAGCCCCAGCATTTT. This chain links TRBV15 with TRBJ1-5; D possibly corresponds to TRBD1 (6 bases). Trimming removed 0 bases at V and 6 bases at J, with 12 bases between. Per germline, CDR1 LNHNV and CDR2 YYDKDF (reference sequence). CDR3 length: 15 residues.

This clone came up a few times. The chain uses TRBV9 and TRBJ1-6, with D hard to call. Germline CDR1 SGDLS, CDR2 YYNGEE. V dropped 3 bases and J dropped 6 bases, with 10 bases sitting between them. The CDR3 spans 14 residues. DNA for the CDR3: TGTGCCAGCAGCGAGCGACCGTCTAATTCACCCCTCCACTTT. It translates to CASSERPSNSPLHF.

The CDR3 region has the DNA TGTGCCAGCAGCAAGGACAGGGACAATGAGCAGTTCTTC. Its translation: CASSKDRDNEQFF. V usage is TRBV7-2 and J usage is TRBJ2-1, with 8 bases lining up with TRBD1. The V segment lost 5 bases and the J segment 5 bases; nucleotides outside the gene matches: 2. CDR3 size: 13 residues. Germline V CDR1 and CDR2: SGHTA, FQGNSA.

The V call is TRBV15, the J call TRBJ1-4, with a tentative D call TRBD1 (6 bases). Germline CDR1 LNHNV, CDR2 YYDKDF (reference sequence). The CDR3 spans 15 residues. Deletions cut 1 base from V and 3 bases from J, with 9 bases between. Here the CDR3 reads CATSRAGHPNEKLFF. For the CDR3, the DNA is TGTGCCACCAGCAGAGCGGGACACCCTAATGAAAAACTGTTTTTT. The full variable domain, rest sourced from reference TRBV15 and TRBJ1-4, is DAMVIQNPRYQVTQFGKPVTLSCSQTLNHNVMYWYQQKSSQAPKLLFHYYDKDFNNEADTPDNFQSRRPNTSFCFLDIRSPGLGDTAMYLCATSRAGHPNEKLFFGSGTQLSVL.

The genes are TRBV28 and TRBJ1-2; the D gene is possibly TRBD1 (6 bases). CDR3 size: 16 residues. Per the germline V gene, CDR1 is MDHEN and CDR2 is SYDVKM. Trimming cost V 2 bases and J 4 bases, with 17 bases left between them. CDR3 bases: TGTGCCAGCAGTTTAAGGGGGTCGGGGTTTTCCTATGGCTACACCTTC. Translation gives CASSLRGSGFSYGYTF.

This clone showed up just a few times. The chain carries TRBV5-1 and TRBJ1-2, with a weak D call TRBD1 (6 bases). The CDR3 sequence is 15 residues long. Trimming cost V 0 bases and J 4 bases, with 13 bases left between them. CDR1 is SGHRS, CDR2 YFSETQ, per germline. The CDR3 region is CASSLGPGAAYGYTF. The DNA for the CDR3 is TGCGCCAGCAGCTTGGGTCCGGGGGCGGCCTATGGCTACACCTTC.

The genes are TRBV7-8 and TRBJ1-4, with 8 bases lining up with TRBD1. From germline, CDR1 is SGHVS and CDR2 FQNEAQ. There are 15 residues in the CDR3. J gave up 8 bases and V 5 bases, and 10 bases lay outside the gene matches. The CDR3 DNA reads as TGTGCCAGCAGCGCGGTTGACAGGGGTTCGGAAAAACTGTTTTTT. Translated, it gives CASSAVDRGSEKLFF.

The genes are TRBV5-1 and TRBJ1-1; D is ambiguous. The ends were cut back, 4 bases at V and 0 bases at J, with 7 bases in the middle. CDR1 SGHRS and CDR2 YFSETQ come from the germline V gene. The CDR3 loop spans 13 amino acids. CDR3: CASSPHLNTEAFF. Here the CDR3 DNA reads TGCGCCAGCAGCCCCCACTTGAACACTGAAGCTTTCTTT. Full variable domain (rest looked up from reference TRBV5-1 and TRBJ1-1): KAGVTQTPRYLIKTRGQQVTLSCSPISGHRSVSWYQQTPGQGLQFLFEYFSETQRNKGNFPGRFSGRQFSNSRSEMNVSTLELGDSALYLCASSPHLNTEAFFGQGTRLTVV.

The chain carries TRBV7-3 and TRBJ2-1, with TRBD2 matching 11 bases. The ends lost 3 bases at V and 7 bases at J; junction bases unmatched: 5. Germline loops: CDR1 SGHTA, CDR2 FQGTGA. The CDR3 totals 15 residues. The CDR3 here is CASSFTSGSKNEQFF. CDR3 in DNA: TGTGCCAGCAGCTTCACTAGCGGGAGTAAGAATGAGCAGTTCTTC.

The CDR3 region has the DNA TGTGCCAGCCGTAGGACAGGGTACGATGGCTACACCTTC. Translated, it gives CASRRTGYDGYTF. V usage is TRBV27 and J usage is TRBJ1-2, with TRBD1 identical over 8 bases. V dropped 8 bases and J dropped 6; count of bases not matched to a gene: 8. This CDR3 contains 13 residues. Germline-derived CDR1 and CDR2 are MNHEY and SMNVEV (reference sequence).

The chain links TRBV18 to TRBJ1-2, with 9 positions matching TRBD1. Germline CDR1 and CDR2: KGHSH and LQKENI. V trimming: 2 bases; J trimming: 4 bases; junction bases outside the gene matches: 5. CDR3 length equals 15 residues. The CDR3 bases are TGTGCCAGCTCACCAGATAGGACAGGGGCCTATGGCTACACCTTC. Translated: CASSPDRTGAYGYTF.

The chain couples TRBV3-1 (or the pseudogene TRBV3-2) to TRBJ2-7; 12 nucleotides match TRBD1. The better agreement between TRBJ2-1 and the DNA end casts doubt on the J call. CDR1 and CDR2 (germline): LGHDT, YNNKEL (reference sequence). This CDR3 contains 15 residues. CDR3: CASSLGTGGFNEQFF. The CDR3 DNA reads as TGTGCCAGCAGCCTTGGGACAGGGGGCTTCAATGAGCAGTTCTTC.

The chain joins TRBV27 to TRBJ1-2, with TRBD1 as a possible D gene (6 bases). Germline CDR1 reads MNHEY; CDR2 reads SMNVEV (reference sequence). The V end lost 5 bases, the J end lost 6 bases, and 22 bases lay between the germline ends. The CDR3 has 16 amino acids. CDR3 DNA sequence: TGTGCCAGCAGTGCTAGGCCCGGGGGCTTTATCCATGGCTACACCTTC. The encoded protein is CASSARPGGFIHGYTF.

The rearrangement joins TRBV3-1 (or the pseudogene TRBV3-2) to TRBJ1-3; TRBD1 matches at 9 bases. The CDR3 covers 16 residues. CDR1 is LGHDT and CDR2 is YNNKEL in the germline V gene (reference sequence). J gave up 7 bases and V 2 bases, and 9 bases lay outside the gene matches. The CDR3 sequence is CASSQHAGTGRNTIYF. The DNA for the CDR3 is TGTGCCAGCAGCCAACATGCCGGGACAGGGAGGAACACCATATATTTT.

This clone occurred a few times. The chain employs TRBV27 and TRBJ2-1, with 9 bases aligning to TRBD2. Trimming cost V 4 bases and J 9 bases; bases outside gene matches: 22. The CDR3 runs to 19 residues. CDR1 is MNHEY, CDR2 SMNVEV, per germline (reference sequence). Written as DNA, the CDR3 is TGTGCCAGCAGTTCGAGGTCGTTAATAGGGCGGGAGGGCCGTGGTGAGCAGTTCTTC. The encoded protein is CASSSRSLIGREGRGEQFF.

The rearrangement links TRBV30 to TRBJ1-2; D ambiguous. CDR1 and CDR2 (germline): GTSNPN, SVGIG (reference sequence). The CDR3 sequence is 13 residues long. V lost 5 bases, J lost 4 bases, and 14 bases lay in between. CDR3 coding DNA: TGTGCCTGGGGCTCAGGTGAGCTCTATGGCTACACCTTC. Its protein is CAWGSGELYGYTF.

The gene calls are TRBV29-1 and TRBJ1-2; D is unclear. Deletions cut 0 bases from V and 1 base from J, with 9 bases between. Germline assignment: CDR1 SQVTM and CDR2 ANQGSEA. The CDR3 has 14 amino acids. CDR3 region: CSVEDPHLNYGYTF. The CDR3 DNA sequence: TGCAGCGTTGAAGATCCCCACCTTAACTATGGCTACACCTTC.

The rearrangement links TRBV27 to TRBJ1-6; weak D call: TRBD1 (6 bases). Trimming took off 6 bases at V and 8 bases at J, with 17 bases between the two ends. Germline V gives CDR1 MNHEY, CDR2 SMNVEV (reference sequence). The CDR3 covers 15 residues. The CDR3 DNA follows: TGTGCCAGCAGGACGCGAGGGGGACTGGATTCACCCCTCCACTTT. Its translation: CASRTRGGLDSPLHF.

This clone was detected once. The V call is TRBV27, the J call TRBJ1-1; a weak D match, TRBD1 (5 bases). CDR1 is MNHEY and CDR2 is SMNVEV in the germline V gene (reference sequence). Trimming removed 5 bases at V and 5 bases at J, with 18 bases between. This CDR3 spans 15 amino acids. CDR3 residues: CASSTPAGGGTEAFF. The CDR3 nucleotides read TGTGCCAGCAGTACCCCCGCGGGGGGAGGAACTGAAGCTTTCTTT.

The CDR3 DNA follows: TGTGCCAGCACGGCTCCTCCGGGGGCCAACGTCCTGACTTTC. It codes for CASTAPPGANVLTF. The J gene is TRBJ2-6, the V gene TRBV28, with no clear D. CDR3 size: 14 residues. Trimming removed 7 bases at V and 4 bases at J, with 11 bases between. CDR1 is MDHEN and CDR2 is SYDVKM in the germline V gene.

This clone turned up a few times. In nucleotides, the CDR3 is TGTGCCAGCAGCTTGGTGGGGGACACTGAAGCTTTCTTT. It encodes CASSLVGDTEAFF. The rearrangement joins TRBV5-4 to TRBJ1-1, with D maybe TRBD1 (5 bases). Germline CDR1 and CDR2: SGHNT and YYREEE (reference sequence). The V and J ends lost 0 bases and 3 bases respectively, with 6 bases between them. The CDR3 extends over 13 amino acids.

This clone was seen more than once but under ten times. The chain has TRBV12-1 and TRBJ2-5; the table gives TRBD2 as D, unverified against the DNA. TRBV12-1 is assigned pseudogene status. The CDR3 has 13 amino acids. The CDR3, as DNA: TGTGCCAGCAGCTCCCTAGCTGGCGAGACCCAGTACTTC. It encodes CASSSLAGETQYF.